This T cell receptor (beta chain) originates from a study of a mutant IDH1 vaccine in newly diagnosed glioma. Study-wide background: Across weeks 1, 3, 5, 7, 11, 15, 19 and 23, patients received a vaccination each time, eight in all. Treated patients were roughly 62% male, about 38% female, mean age 40.4 years. Points from the study as a whole: Changes in top peripheral clonotypes did not appear linked to pseudoprogression.

Profiling relied on immunoSEQ multiplex PCR, and the TCRdb table lists in-frame clones only, not all of them. The data contain 31,000 or so clones, around 78% of them singletons. A note on this clone: Its antigen is not known.

CDR1 is SGHDT and CDR2 is YYEEEE in the germline V gene. The CDR3 runs to 15 residues. With 4 bases clipped from V and 6 bases from J, the junction kept 6 bases outside the gene matches. Time point here: week 11, during vaccination. Vaccination comprised doses that each held 300 ug of mutant IDH1 20-mer peptide, plus topical imiquimod. Sequencing was performed on PBMCs, taken from a glioma patient whose treatment included an IDH1 peptide vaccine. J is TRBJ2-1 and V is TRBV5-6; TRBD2 matches at 11 bases. This receptor was taken from a man under 40 with glioma. CDR3 in amino acids: CASSIALAGGNEQFF. The CDR3 DNA reads as TGTGCCAGCAGCATCGCCCTAGCGGGGGGCAATGAGCAGTTCTTC.